This TCR beta chain emerged from a study of cytomegalovirus exposure and HLA in healthy donors. Per the germline V gene, CDR1 is SGHNT and CDR2 is YYREEE (reference sequence). The CDR3 extends over 15 amino acids. V was clipped by 4 bases and J by 4 bases; unmatched bases: 5. With 60 Vbeta and 13 Jbeta primers, the PCR was carried out. Profiled with immunoSEQ multiplex PCR; TCRdb holds only in-frame clones, not every one. The table has hundreds of thousands of clones, 77% seen once. The source material was PBMCs. The receptor's source is a woman between 55 and 75 years old in good health and CMV-seropositive. This rearrangement joins TRBV5-4 to TRBJ1-2; 12 nucleotides line up with TRBD1. The CDR3: CASSPGTGGVYGYTF. The CDR3 nucleotides read TGTGCCAGCAGCCCCGGGACAGGGGGCGTCTATGGCTACACCTTC.